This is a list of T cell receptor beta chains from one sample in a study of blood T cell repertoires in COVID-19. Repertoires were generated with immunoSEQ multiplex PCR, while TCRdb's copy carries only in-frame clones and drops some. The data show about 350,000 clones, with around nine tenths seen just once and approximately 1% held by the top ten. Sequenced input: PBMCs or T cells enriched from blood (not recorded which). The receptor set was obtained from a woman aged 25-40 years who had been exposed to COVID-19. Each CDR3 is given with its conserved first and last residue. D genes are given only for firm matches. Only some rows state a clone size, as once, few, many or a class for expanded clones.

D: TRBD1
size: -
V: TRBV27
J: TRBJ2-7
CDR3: CASSSLVVYRGEQYF
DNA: TGTGCCAGCAGTTCCTTGGTAGTGTACAGGGGCGAGCAGTACTTC

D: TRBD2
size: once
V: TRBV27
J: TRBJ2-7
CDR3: CASRGLAETPTYEQYF
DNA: TGTGCCAGCAGAGGACTAGCGGAGACACCTACCTACGAGCAGTACTTC

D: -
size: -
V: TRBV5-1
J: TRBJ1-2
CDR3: CASSLAAGVNYGYTF
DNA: TGCGCCAGCAGCTTGGCAGCAGGTGTTAACTATGGCTACACCTTC

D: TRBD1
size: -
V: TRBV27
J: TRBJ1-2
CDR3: CASSPRTGGLANYGYTF
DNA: TGTGCCAGCAGTCCTAGGACAGGGGGCTTAGCTAACTATGGCTACACCTTC

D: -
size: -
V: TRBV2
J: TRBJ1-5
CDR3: CASSENPSAGNQPQHF
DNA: TGTGCCAGCAGTGAAAATCCTTCGGCGGGCAATCAGCCCCAGCATTTT

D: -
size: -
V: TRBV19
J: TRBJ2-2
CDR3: CASSTPGSTGELFF
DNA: TGTGCCAGTAGTACCCCCGGGAGCACCGGGGAGCTGTTTTTT

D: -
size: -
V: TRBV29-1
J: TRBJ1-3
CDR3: CSVEVLARESGNTIYF
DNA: TGCAGCGTTGAAGTATTGGCCAGGGAAAGTGGAAACACCATATATTTT

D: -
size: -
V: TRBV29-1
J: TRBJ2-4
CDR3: CSAPSDTKNIQYF
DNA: TGCAGCGCTCCCTCTGACACCAAAAACATTCAGTACTTC

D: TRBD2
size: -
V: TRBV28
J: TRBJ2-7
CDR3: CASRITGGTSYEQYF
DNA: TGTGCCAGCAGAATTACGGGGGGGACCTCCTACGAGCAGTACTTC

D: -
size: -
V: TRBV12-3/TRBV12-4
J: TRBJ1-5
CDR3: CASSLWQQPQHF
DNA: TGTGCCAGCAGTTTATGGCAGCAGCCCCAGCATTTT

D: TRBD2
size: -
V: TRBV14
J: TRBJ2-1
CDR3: CASSSDSGRVHEQFF
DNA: TGTGCCAGCTCAAGTGATAGCGGGAGGGTCCATGAGCAGTTCTTC

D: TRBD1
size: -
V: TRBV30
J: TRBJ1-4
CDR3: CAWTGQGNEKLFF
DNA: TGTGCCTGGACAGGACAGGGTAATGAAAAACTGTTTTTT

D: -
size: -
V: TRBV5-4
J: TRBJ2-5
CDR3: CASSGSEWETQYF
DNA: TGTGCCAGCAGCGGGAGCGAGTGGGAGACCCAGTACTTC

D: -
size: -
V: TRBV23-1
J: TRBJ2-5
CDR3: CASSQSDDIVQGKETQYF
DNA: TGCGCCAGCAGTCAATCGGACGATATCGTTCAGGGGAAAGAGACCCAGTACTTC

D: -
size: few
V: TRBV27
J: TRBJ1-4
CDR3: CASKRGGVNEKLFF
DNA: TGTGCCAGCAAGCGGGGTGGGGTTAATGAAAAACTGTTTTTT

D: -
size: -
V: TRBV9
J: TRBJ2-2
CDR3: CASSGSDGANTGELFF
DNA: TGTGCCAGCAGCGGATCGGACGGGGCGAACACCGGGGAGCTGTTTTTT

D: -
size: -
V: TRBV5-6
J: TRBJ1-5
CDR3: CASSLGLYSNQPQHF
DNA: TGTGCCAGCAGCTTGGGGCTTTATAGCAATCAGCCCCAGCATTTT

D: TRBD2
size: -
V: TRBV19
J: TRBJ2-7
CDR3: CASSIDHWTSGRGYEQYF
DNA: TGTGCCAGTAGTATAGATCATTGGACTAGCGGGAGAGGCTACGAGCAGTACTTC

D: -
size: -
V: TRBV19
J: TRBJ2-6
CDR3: CASTIVRPPGANVLTF
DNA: TGTGCCAGTACCATTGTCAGGCCCCCTGGGGCCAACGTCCTGACTTTC

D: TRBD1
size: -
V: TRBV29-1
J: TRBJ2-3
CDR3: CSSRGQATTQYF
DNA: TGCAGCTCAAGGGGACAGGCCACAACGCAGTATTTT

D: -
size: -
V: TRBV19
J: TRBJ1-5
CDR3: CASGRGGISNQPQHF
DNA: TGTGCCAGTGGCCGTGGGGGCATAAGCAATCAGCCCCAGCATTTT

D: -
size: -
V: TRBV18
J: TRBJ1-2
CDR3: CASSPRTLRADGYTF
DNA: TGTGCCAGCTCACCACGGACCTTGCGGGCAGATGGCTACACCTTC

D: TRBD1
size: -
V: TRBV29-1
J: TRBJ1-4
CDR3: CSHGQGREKLFF
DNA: TGCAGCCACGGACAGGGTAGGGAAAAACTGTTTTTT

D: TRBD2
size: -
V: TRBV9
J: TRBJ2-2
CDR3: CASSVGLAGSNRGTGELFF
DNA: TGTGCCAGCAGCGTAGGCCTAGCGGGGTCGAACAGGGGAACCGGGGAGCTGTTTTTT

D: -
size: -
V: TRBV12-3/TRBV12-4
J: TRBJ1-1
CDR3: CASSFVQNTEAFF
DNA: TGTGCCAGCAGTTTTGTTCAGAACACTGAAGCTTTCTTT

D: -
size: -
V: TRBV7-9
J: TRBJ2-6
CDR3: CASSRPGGVSGANVLTF
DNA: TGTGCCAGCAGCCGCCCCGGAGGGGTCTCTGGGGCCAACGTCCTGACTTTC

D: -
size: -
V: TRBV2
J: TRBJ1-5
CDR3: CASHSNRASNQPQHF
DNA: TGTGCCAGCCACTCTAACAGGGCAAGCAATCAGCCCCAGCATTTT

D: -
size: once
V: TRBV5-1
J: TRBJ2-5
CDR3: CASSPWDSSETQYF
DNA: TGCGCCAGCAGCCCCTGGGACTCCTCAGAGACCCAGTACTTC

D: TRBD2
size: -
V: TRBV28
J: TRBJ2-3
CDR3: CASSFLGLAESTDTQYF
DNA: TGTGCCAGCAGTTTCCTCGGACTAGCGGAGAGCACAGATACGCAGTATTTT

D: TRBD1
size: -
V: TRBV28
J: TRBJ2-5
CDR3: CASSTRQGRRETQYF
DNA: TGTGCCAGCAGTACCCGACAGGGGCGCCGGGAGACCCAGTACTTC

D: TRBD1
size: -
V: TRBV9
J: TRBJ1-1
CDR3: CASSDQGAGAEAFF
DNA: TGTGCCAGCAGCGACCAGGGGGCAGGCGCTGAAGCTTTCTTT

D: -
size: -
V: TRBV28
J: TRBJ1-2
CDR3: CASSLSGPRRGYTF
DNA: TGTGCCAGCAGTTTATCGGGTCCTCGGCGGGGCTACACCTTC

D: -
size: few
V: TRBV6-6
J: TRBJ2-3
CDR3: CASDGGSDTQYF
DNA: TGTGCCAGCGATGGGGGGTCAGATACGCAGTATTTT

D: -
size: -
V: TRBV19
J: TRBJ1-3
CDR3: CASSIDPDSSGNTIYF
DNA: TGTGCCAGTAGTATAGATCCGGACAGCTCTGGAAACACCATATATTTT

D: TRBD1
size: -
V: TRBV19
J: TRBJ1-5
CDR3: CASRLRTGLQPQHF
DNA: TGTGCCAGTAGACTAAGGACAGGGCTTCAGCCCCAGCATTTT

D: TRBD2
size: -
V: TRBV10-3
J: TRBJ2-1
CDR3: CAISETQPGLAGAFYNEQFF
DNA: TGTGCCATCAGTGAGACCCAACCCGGACTAGCGGGAGCCTTCTACAATGAGCAGTTCTTC

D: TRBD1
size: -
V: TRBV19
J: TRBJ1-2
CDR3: CASSIGTGKAYGYTF
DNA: TGTGCCAGTAGTATAGGGACAGGGAAGGCCTATGGCTACACCTTC

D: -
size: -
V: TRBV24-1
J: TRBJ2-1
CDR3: CATSDFGGEPLNEQFF
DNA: TGTGCCACCAGTGATTTTGGCGGGGAACCATTAAATGAGCAGTTCTTC

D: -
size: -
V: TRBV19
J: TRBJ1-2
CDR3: CASSIGGRGDYGYTF
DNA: TGTGCCAGTAGTATAGGGGGCAGGGGAGACTATGGCTACACCTTC

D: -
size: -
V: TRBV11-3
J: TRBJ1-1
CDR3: CASGQAGNTEAFF
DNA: TGTGCCAGCGGCCAAGCGGGGAACACTGAAGCTTTCTTT

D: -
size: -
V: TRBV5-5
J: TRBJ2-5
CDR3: CASSLSPEGETQYF
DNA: TGTGCCAGCAGCTTGTCGCCGGAGGGGGAGACCCAGTACTTC

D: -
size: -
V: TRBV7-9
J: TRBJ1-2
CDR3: CASSLTDSYYGYTF
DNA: TGTGCCAGCAGCCTTACTGACAGCTACTATGGCTACACCTTC

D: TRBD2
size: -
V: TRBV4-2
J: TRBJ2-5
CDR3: CASSPAVAGEGSWYQETQYF
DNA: TGTGCCAGCAGCCCTGCTGTAGCGGGAGAGGGTAGCTGGTACCAAGAGACCCAGTACTTC

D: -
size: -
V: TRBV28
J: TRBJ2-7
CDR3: CASSYGQSRYEQYF
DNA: TGTGCCAGCAGTTACGGACAGTCCCGCTACGAGCAGTACTTC

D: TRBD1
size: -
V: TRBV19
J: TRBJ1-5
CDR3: CASSIEKGTGFRNQPQHF
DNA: TGTGCCAGTAGTATAGAAAAGGGGACAGGGTTTCGTAATCAGCCCCAGCATTTT

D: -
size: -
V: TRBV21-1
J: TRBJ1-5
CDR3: CASSKKDETGGFNQPQHF
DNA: TGTGCCAGCAGCAAAAAGGATGAGACAGGGGGGTTTAATCAGCCCCAGCATTTT

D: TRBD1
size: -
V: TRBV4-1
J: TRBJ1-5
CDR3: CASSQGQGDNQPQHF
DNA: TGCGCCAGCAGCCAAGGTCAGGGGGACAATCAGCCCCAGCATTTT

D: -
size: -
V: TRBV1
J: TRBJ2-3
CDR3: CTSSQEFEREGRTDTQYF
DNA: TGCACCAGCAGCCAAGAATTCGAGCGGGAGGGGCGCACAGATACGCAGTATTTT

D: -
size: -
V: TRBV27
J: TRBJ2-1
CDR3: CASSLSGGIEQFF
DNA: TGTGCCAGCAGTTTAAGTGGCGGGATTGAGCAGTTCTTC